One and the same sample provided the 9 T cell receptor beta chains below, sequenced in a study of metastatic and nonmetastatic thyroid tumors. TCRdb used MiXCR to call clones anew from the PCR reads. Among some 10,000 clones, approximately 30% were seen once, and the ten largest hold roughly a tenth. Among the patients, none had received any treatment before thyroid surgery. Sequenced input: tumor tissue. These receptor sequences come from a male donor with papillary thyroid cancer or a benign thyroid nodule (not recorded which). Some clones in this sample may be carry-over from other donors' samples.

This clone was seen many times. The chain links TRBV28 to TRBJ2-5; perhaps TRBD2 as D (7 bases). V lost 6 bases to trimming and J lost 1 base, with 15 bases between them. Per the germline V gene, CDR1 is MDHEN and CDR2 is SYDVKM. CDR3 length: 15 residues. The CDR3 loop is CASRARGGTQETQYF. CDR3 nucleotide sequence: TGTGCCAGCAGGGCGAGGGGGGGAACCCAAGAGACCCAGTACTTC.

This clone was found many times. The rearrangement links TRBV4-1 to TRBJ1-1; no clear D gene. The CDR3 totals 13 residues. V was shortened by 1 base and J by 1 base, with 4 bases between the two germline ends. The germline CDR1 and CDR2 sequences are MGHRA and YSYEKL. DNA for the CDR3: TGCGCCAGCAGCCAAGTACCGAACACTGAAGCTTTCTTT. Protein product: CASSQVPNTEAFF.

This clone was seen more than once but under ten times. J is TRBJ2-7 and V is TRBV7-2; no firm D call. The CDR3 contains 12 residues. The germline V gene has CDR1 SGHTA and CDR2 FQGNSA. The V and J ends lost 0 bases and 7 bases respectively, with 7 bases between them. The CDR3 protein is CASSLAVGEQYF. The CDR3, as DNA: TGTGCCAGCAGCTTAGCCGTAGGGGAGCAGTACTTC.

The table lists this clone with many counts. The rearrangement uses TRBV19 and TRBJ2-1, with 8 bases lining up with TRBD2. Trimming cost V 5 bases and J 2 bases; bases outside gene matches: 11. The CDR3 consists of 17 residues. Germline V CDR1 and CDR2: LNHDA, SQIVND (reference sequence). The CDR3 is CASSSPPVAGPYNEQFF. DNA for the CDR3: TGTGCCAGTAGTTCCCCTCCGGTAGCGGGACCCTACAATGAGCAGTTCTTC.

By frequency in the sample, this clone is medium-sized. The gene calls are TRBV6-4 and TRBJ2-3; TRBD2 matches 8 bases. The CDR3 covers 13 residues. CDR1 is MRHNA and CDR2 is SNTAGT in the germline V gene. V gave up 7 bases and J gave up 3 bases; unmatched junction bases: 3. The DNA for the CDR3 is TGTGCCAGCAAGGCTAGCGGGACAGATACGCAGTATTTT. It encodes CASKASGTDTQYF.

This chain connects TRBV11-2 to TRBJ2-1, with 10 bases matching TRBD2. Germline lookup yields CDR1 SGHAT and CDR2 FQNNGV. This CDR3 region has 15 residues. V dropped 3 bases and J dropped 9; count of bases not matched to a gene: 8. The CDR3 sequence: CASSFLAGGYGEQFF. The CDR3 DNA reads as TGTGCCAGCAGCTTTTTAGCGGGAGGCTATGGTGAGCAGTTCTTC.

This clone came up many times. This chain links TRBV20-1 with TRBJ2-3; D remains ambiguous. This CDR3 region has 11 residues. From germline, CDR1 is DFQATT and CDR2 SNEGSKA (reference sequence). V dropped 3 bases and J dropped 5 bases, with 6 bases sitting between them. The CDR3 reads CSARDQDTQYF. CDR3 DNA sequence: TGCAGTGCTAGGGACCAAGATACGCAGTATTTT.

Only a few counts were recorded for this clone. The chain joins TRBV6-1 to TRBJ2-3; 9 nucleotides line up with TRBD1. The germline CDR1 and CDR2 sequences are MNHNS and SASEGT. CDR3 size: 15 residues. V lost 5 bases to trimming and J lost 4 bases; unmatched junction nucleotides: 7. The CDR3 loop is CASSRQGVVADTQYF. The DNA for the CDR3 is TGTGCCAGCAGTCGACAGGGGGTGGTAGCAGATACGCAGTATTTT.

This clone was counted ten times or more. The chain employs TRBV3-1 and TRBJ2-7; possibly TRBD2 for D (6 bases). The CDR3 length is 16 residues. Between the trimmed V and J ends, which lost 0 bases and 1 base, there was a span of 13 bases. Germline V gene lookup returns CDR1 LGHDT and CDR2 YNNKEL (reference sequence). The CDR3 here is CASSQDNGGGSYEQYF. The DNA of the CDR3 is TGTGCCAGCAGCCAAGATAACGGGGGAGGATCCTACGAGCAGTACTTC.